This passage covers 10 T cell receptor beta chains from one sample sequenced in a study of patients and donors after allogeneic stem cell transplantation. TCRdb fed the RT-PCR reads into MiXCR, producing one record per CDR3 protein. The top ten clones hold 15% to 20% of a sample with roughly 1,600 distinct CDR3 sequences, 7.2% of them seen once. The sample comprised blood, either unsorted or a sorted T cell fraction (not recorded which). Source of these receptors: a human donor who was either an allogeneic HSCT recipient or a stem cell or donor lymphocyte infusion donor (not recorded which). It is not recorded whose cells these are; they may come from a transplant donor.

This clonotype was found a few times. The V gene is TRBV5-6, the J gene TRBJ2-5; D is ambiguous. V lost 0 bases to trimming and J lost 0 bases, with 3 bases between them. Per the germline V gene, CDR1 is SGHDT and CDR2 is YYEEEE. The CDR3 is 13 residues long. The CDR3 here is CASSLGNQETQYF. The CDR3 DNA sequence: TGTGCCAGCAGCTTGGGAAACCAAGAGACCCAGTACTTC.

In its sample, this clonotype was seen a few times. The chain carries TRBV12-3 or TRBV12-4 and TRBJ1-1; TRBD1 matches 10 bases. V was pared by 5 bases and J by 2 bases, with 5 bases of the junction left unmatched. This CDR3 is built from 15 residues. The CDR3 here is CASSAGQGGNTEAFF. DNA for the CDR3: TGTGCCAGCAGTGCCGGACAGGGGGGAAACACTGAAGCTTTCTTT.

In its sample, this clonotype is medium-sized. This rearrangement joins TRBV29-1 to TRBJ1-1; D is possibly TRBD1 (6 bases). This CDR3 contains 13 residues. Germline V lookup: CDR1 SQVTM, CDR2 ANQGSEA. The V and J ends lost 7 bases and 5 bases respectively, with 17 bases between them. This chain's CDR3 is CSAKQGSQTEAFF. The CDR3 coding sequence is TGCAGCGCGAAACAGGGCTCCCAAACTGAAGCTTTCTTT. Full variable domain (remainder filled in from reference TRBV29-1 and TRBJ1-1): SAVISQKPSRDICQRGTSLTIQCQVDSQVTMMFWYRQQPGQSLTLIATANQGSEATYESGFVIDKFPISRPNLTFSTLTVSNMSPEDSSIYLCSAKQGSQTEAFFGQGTRLTVV.

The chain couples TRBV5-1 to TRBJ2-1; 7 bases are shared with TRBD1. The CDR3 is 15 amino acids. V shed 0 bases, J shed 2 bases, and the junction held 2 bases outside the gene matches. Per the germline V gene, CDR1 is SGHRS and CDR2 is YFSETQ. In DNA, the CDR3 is TGCGCCAGCAGCTTGGGGGACAGAACCTACAATGAGCAGTTCTTC. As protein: CASSLGDRTYNEQFF.

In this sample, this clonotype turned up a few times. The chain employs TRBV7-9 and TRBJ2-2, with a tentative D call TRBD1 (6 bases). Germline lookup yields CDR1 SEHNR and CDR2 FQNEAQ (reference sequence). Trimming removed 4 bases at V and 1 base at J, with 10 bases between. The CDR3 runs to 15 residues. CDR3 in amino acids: CASSSRDKNTGELFF. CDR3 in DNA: TGTGCCAGCAGCTCCCGGGACAAGAACACCGGGGAGCTGTTTTTT.

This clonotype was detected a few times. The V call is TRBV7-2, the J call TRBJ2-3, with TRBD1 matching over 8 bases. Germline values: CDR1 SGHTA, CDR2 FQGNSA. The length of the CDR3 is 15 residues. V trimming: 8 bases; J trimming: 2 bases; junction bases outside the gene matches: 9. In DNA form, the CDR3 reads TGTGCCAGCCGCCGGACAGGGACAGACACAGATACGCAGTATTTT. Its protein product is CASRRTGTDTDTQYF.

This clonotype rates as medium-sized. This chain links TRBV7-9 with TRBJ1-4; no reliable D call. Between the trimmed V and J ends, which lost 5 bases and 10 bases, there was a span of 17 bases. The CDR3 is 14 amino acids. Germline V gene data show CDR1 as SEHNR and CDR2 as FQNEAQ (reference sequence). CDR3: CASSASGLVAKLFF. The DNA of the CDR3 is TGTGCCAGCAGCGCCAGCGGCCTGGTCGCAAAACTGTTTTTT.

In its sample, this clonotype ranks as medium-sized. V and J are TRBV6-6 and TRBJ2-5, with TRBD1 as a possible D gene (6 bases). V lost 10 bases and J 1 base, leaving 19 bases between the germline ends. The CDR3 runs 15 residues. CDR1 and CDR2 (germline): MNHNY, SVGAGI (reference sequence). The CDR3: CATRRTENVQETQYF. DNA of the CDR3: TGTGCCACCAGAAGGACAGAAAATGTCCAAGAGACCCAGTACTTC.

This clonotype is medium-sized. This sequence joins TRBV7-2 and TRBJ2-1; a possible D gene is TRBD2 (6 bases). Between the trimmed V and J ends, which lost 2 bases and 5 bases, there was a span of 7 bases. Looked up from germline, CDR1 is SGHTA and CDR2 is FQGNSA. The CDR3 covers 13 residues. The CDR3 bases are TGTGCCAGCAGCTTACGGGGGAACAATGAGCAGTTCTTC. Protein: CASSLRGNNEQFF.

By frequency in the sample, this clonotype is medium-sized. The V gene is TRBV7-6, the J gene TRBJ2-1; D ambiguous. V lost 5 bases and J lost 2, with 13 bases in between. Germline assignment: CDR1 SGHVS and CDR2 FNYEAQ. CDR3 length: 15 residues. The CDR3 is CASSLLDGTYNEQFF. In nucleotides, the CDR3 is TGTGCCAGCAGCCTCTTGGACGGCACCTACAATGAGCAGTTCTTC. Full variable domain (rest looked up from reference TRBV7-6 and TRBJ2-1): GAGVSQSPRYKVTKRGQDVALRCDPISGHVSLYWYRQALGQGPEFLTYFNYEAQQDKSGLPNDRFSAERPEGSISTLTIQRTEQRDSAMYRCASSLLDGTYNEQFFGPGTRLTVL.